This T cell receptor beta chain was found in a study of T cells in Graves' hyperthyroidism and ophthalmopathy. Researchers barred patients who had uncontrolled infection, other autoimmune disease, pregnancy or lactation. Each 10 ml fresh peripheral blood draw supplied the PBMCs. Study-wide points: Onset of ophthalmopathy came a median roughly 6.5 months after the model predicted it.

Researchers amplified the TCR beta CDR3 regions from RNA transcripts. During a first-round RT-PCR of the TCR CDR3, the HTBI primer set was used. One entry per CDR3 protein results from TCRdb running MiXCR on the multiplex PCR reads. The sample shows some 770,000 distinct CDR3 sequences, 16% of them seen only once. CDR3 length: 12 residues. V lost 4 bases and J 4 bases, leaving 8 bases between the germline ends. Germline lookup yields CDR1 SQVTM and CDR2 ANQGSEA. With regard to this clonotype: Its cognate antigen is unknown.

The source of this sequence is a man aged 18-30 years with Graves' hyperthyroidism. The chain recombines TRBV29-1 with TRBJ1-3, with no clear D. The material sequenced was blood. The CDR3 loop is CSVGVGGNTIYF. CDR3 coding DNA: TGCAGCGTTGGCGTGGGAGGAAACACCATATATTTT.